The clone carrying this T cell receptor beta chain has a single count. This record comes from a study of blood T cell repertoires in COVID-19. The CDR3 totals 15 residues. V lost 2 bases, J lost 2 bases, and 14 bases lay in between. The germline V gene encodes CDR1 SGHRS and CDR2 YFSETQ. Produced via immunoSEQ multiplex PCR; TCRdb's table is partial and in-frame only. The repertoire consists of about 200,000 clones, with about 90% occurring once and the leading ten covering roughly 8.8%. The chain carries TRBV5-1 and TRBJ2-7; a possible D gene is TRBD2 (6 bases). This clonotype was obtained from a woman under 30 who had recovered from COVID-19. Sequencing was done on a sample of PBMCs or T cells enriched from blood (not recorded which). The CDR3 spells CASSLGAGSTYEQYF. Here the CDR3 DNA reads TGCGCCAGCAGCTTAGGAGCGGGTTCTACCTACGAGCAGTACTTC.